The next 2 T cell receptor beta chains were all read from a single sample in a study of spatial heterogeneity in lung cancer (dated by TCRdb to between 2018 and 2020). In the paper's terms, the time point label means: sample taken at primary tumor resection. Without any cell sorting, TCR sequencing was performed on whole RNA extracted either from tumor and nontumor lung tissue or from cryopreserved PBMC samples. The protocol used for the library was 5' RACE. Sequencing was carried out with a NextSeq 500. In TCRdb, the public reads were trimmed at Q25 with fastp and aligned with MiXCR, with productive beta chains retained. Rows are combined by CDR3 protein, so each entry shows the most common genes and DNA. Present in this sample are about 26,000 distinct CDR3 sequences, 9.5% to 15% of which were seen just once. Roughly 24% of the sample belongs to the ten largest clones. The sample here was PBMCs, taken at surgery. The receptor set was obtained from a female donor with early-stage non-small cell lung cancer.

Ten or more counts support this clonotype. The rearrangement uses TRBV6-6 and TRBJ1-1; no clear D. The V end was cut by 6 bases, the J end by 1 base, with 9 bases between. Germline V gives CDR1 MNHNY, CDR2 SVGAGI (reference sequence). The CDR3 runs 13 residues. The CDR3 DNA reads TGTGCCAGCAGCCTGACGCAGAACACTGAAGCTTTCTTT. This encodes CASSLTQNTEAFF.

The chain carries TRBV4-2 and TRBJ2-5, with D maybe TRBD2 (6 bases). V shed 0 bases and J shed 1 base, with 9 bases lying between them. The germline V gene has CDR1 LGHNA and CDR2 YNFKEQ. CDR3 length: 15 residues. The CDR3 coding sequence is TGTGCCAGCAGCCAAGATCGGGGGACCCAAGAGACCCAGTACTTC. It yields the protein CASSQDRGTQETQYF.